This T cell receptor beta chain was identified during a study of long-term antiretroviral therapy in people with HIV. The authors ran the immunoSEQ assay, v3.0, at survey level. It was roughly 40,000-55,000 T-cell genomes per sample that sequencing targeted. The protocol was immunoSEQ multiplex PCR, while the TCRdb copy is restricted to in-frame clones and leaves out a portion. The sample shows more than 6,000 clones, approximately 74% of them seen only once. Treatment locations for all participants with HIV were in the United States. A remark on this clone: Its antigen is unknown.

Study-wide points: Controls showed broader CDR3 length ranges than did the HIV repertoires.

Germline V gene sequence: CDR1 SGHKS, CDR2 YYEKEE (reference sequence). V lost 0 bases, J lost 7 bases, and 4 bases stayed unmatched. The CDR3 spans 14 residues. The source was unsorted PBMCs, collected 0.1 years before starting antiretroviral therapy. The chain is built from TRBV5-5 and TRBJ1-5; the match to TRBD1 covers 7 bases. The sequence derives from a man in his late teens or twenties with HIV. CDR3 sequence reads: CASSLEGGGQPQHF. In DNA form, the CDR3 reads TGTGCCAGCAGCTTGGAAGGGGGCGGACAGCCCCAGCATTTT.